These 15 T cell receptor beta chains originate from one sample sequenced in a study of blood T cell repertoires in COVID-19. TCRdb's table, derived via immunoSEQ multiplex PCR, lists solely in-frame clones and lacks some. The sample contains about 170,000 clones, roughly nine tenths of which appear only once. Sample: peripheral blood. The receptors here all came from a woman aged 60 to 75 with COVID-19, enrolled during active disease.

The chain recombines TRBV24-1 with TRBJ1-5; tentative D call: TRBD1 (5 bases). The V gene lost 3 bases and the J gene lost 4 bases, with 9 bases spanning the gap. Germline CDR1 reads KGHDR; CDR2 reads SFDVKD. The CDR3 sequence is 14 residues long. CDR3 in amino acids: CATSDTGDNQPQHF. In DNA form, the CDR3 reads TGTGCCACCAGTGATACAGGAGATAATCAGCCCCAGCATTTT.

V usage is TRBV4-1 and J usage is TRBJ1-5; D call uncertain. This CDR3 spans 14 amino acids. V was cut by 1 base and J by 7 bases, with 11 bases left in between. Germline V CDR1 and CDR2: MGHRA, YSYEKL. The CDR3 sequence is CASSQGLGRQPQHF. CDR3 bases: TGCGCCAGCAGCCAAGGGCTGGGGAGACAGCCCCAGCATTTT.

Written as DNA, the CDR3 is TGTGCCAGCAGGACCGGGGGGTTTTATAGCAATCAGCCCCAGCATTTT. Protein sequence: CASRTGGFYSNQPQHF. The gene calls are TRBV7-9 and TRBJ1-5, with D tentatively TRBD1 (5 bases). The germline V and J ends were trimmed by 6 bases and 0 bases, with 15 bases remaining between them. The CDR3 covers 16 residues. The germline CDR1 and CDR2 sequences are SEHNR and FQNEAQ (reference sequence).

CDR3 nucleotides: TGTGCCTGGACTAAGACAGGGAACACTGAAGCTTTCTTT. Translating gives CAWTKTGNTEAFF. The V gene is TRBV30, the J gene TRBJ1-1; perhaps TRBD1 as D (6 bases). The germline V and J ends were trimmed by 4 bases and 1 base, with 10 bases remaining between them. Germline loops: CDR1 GTSNPN, CDR2 SVGIG (reference sequence). The CDR3 consists of 13 residues.

J is TRBJ2-5 and V is TRBV29-1; D might be TRBD2 (5 bases). CDR3 length: 12 amino acids. Germline V gene sequence: CDR1 SQVTM, CDR2 ANQGSEA. Trimming took off 7 bases at V and 2 bases at J, with 11 bases between the two ends. The CDR3 DNA follows: TGCAGCGCCGAGCGGACTCAAGAGACCCAGTACTTC. Amino acid sequence: CSAERTQETQYF.

The chain uses TRBV6-5 and TRBJ1-4; D unresolved. The CDR3 consists of 14 residues. Looked up from germline, CDR1 is MNHEY and CDR2 is SVGAGI. V lost 2 bases, J lost 8 bases, and 12 bases lay in between. CDR3 sequence reads: CASSYERDGEKLFF. CDR3 DNA: TGTGCCAGCAGTTACGAGAGGGATGGGGAAAAACTGTTTTTT.

The chain couples TRBV7-2 to TRBJ1-3; no firm D call. Germline CDR1 SGHTA, CDR2 FQGNSA. CDR3 length: 13 residues. Trimming removed 4 bases from V and 3 bases from J, with 7 bases in between. The CDR3 DNA follows: TGTGCCAGCAGCTCCCGTCTTGGAAACACCATATATTTT. This translates into CASSSRLGNTIYF.

This chain uses TRBV11-3 with TRBJ2-1; 8 bases match TRBD2. The CDR3 loop spans 16 amino acids. V shed 5 bases and J 0 bases; nucleotides not matched to a gene: 6. Per germline, CDR1 SGHNT and CDR2 YENEEA. The CDR3 protein is CASSPGAGVSYNEQFF. CDR3 DNA: TGTGCCAGCAGCCCCGGAGCGGGAGTCTCCTACAATGAGCAGTTCTTC.

The rearrangement joins TRBV14 to TRBJ1-2; 9 bases line up with TRBD1. Germline V gives CDR1 SGHDN, CDR2 FVKESK. The CDR3 spans 14 residues. V lost 5 bases to trimming and J lost 6 bases; unmatched junction nucleotides: 7. CDR3 amino acids: CASSWDRVGDGYTF. CDR3 in DNA: TGTGCCAGCAGCTGGGACAGGGTCGGCGATGGCTACACCTTC.

The J gene is TRBJ2-2, the V gene TRBV7-6; D is unresolved. The V and J ends lost 1 base and 3 bases respectively, with 6 bases between them. CDR3 length equals 14 residues. The germline V gene encodes CDR1 SGHVS and CDR2 FNYEAQ. The CDR3 region has the DNA TGTGCCAGCAGCTTAGGGAGAGACACCGGGGAGCTGTTTTTT. Residues: CASSLGRDTGELFF.

This clone has only a few counts. The same CDR3 also results from other DNA sequences found in this sample. The chain employs TRBV9 and TRBJ1-2; D is uncertain. The ends were cut back, 5 bases at V and 1 base at J, with 6 bases in the middle. The CDR3 spans 12 residues. Germline V gives CDR1 SGDLS, CDR2 YYNGEE. DNA of the CDR3: TGTGCCAGCAGTAGAGATAACTATGGCTACACCTTC. The encoded protein is CASSRDNYGYTF.

This chain uses TRBV6-2 or TRBV6-3 with TRBJ1-1, with no clear D. The germline gives CDR1 MNHEY, CDR2 SVGEGT. The CDR3 runs to 14 residues. With 4 bases removed from V and 0 bases from J, the gap between germline ends came to 9 bases. The CDR3 coding sequence is TGTGCCAGCAGTTCCGCGAGGATGAACACTGAAGCTTTCTTT. Translation gives CASSSARMNTEAFF.

This sequence joins TRBV18 and TRBJ2-7; a possible D gene is TRBD2 (5 bases). The CDR3 totals 14 residues. V was trimmed by 2 bases and J by 6 bases, leaving 14 bases between them. Germline V gives CDR1 KGHSH, CDR2 LQKENI. CDR3 nucleotides: TGTGCCAGCTCACCAACTAGTTTACAAGGCGAGCAGTACTTC. As protein: CASSPTSLQGEQYF.

Points on this clone: One end of the junction varies from germline; a read error may be responsible. This chain links TRBV6-2 or TRBV6-3 with TRBJ1-1; D is possibly TRBD1 (6 bases). Per germline, CDR1 MNHEY and CDR2 SVGEGT. The CDR3 consists of 14 residues. For the CDR3, the DNA is TGTGCCAGCTGTTACAGGGTACTAGGGACTGAAGCTTTCTTT. The encoded protein is CASCYRVLGTEAFF.

The chain carries TRBV19 and TRBJ2-1; D might be TRBD2 (6 bases). The CDR3 loop spans 15 amino acids. Trimming left V 4 bases short and J 0 bases short, with 10 bases between. Germline CDR1 and CDR2: LNHDA and SQIVND (reference sequence). CDR3 in DNA: TGTGCCAGTAGTACCGGGGGAAGCTCCTACAATGAGCAGTTCTTC. It is translated as CASSTGGSSYNEQFF. Looking up the rest from reference TRBV19 and TRBJ2-1 gives the full variable domain: DGGITQSPKYLFRKEGQNVTLSCEQNLNHDAMYWYRQDPGQGLRLIYYSQIVNDFQKGDIAEGYSVSREKKESFPLTVTSAQKNPTAFYLCASSTGGSSYNEQFFGPGTRLTVL.